A selection of T cell receptor beta chains follows, all from one sample in a study of T-cell reconstitution after alpha-beta-depleted transplantation in children. Each CDR3 protein gets one entry after TCRdb re-called the PCR reads with MiXCR. The data show fewer than 550,000 distinct CDR3 sequences, over 10% seen once. The material was PBMCs, mostly from graft donor cells, obtained 180 days after TCRalphabeta/CD19-depleted stem cell transplant. Every receptor here comes from a female patient aged 2-9 years who had a stem cell transplant for aplastic anemia, so the T cells may come from the graft donor. CDR3s include the opening cysteine and the closing phenylalanine or tryptophan. The D gene is left open where the match is weak. Clone sizes are given selectively: once, few, many, or a class where the clone is expanded.

cdr3_aa cdr3_nt j_call d_call v_call clone_size
CATSDLHPAQWGLAGESNTGELFF TGTGCCACCAGTGATTTGCATCCCGCCCAGTGGGGACTAGCGGGAGAGTCGAACACCGGGGAGCTGTTTTTT TRBJ2-2 TRBD2 TRBV24-1 few
CASSVDSGRGEQFF TGTGCCAGCAGCGTAGATAGCGGGCGAGGGGAGCAGTTCTTC TRBJ2-1 TRBD2 TRBV9 NA
CASSQTSGSFGGNNEQFF TGTGCCAGCAGTCAGACTAGCGGGAGTTTCGGCGGGAACAATGAGCAGTTCTTC TRBJ2-1 TRBD2 TRBV28 few
CASSARMAGVETQYF TGTGCCAGCAGTGCCCGGATGGCAGGGGTAGAGACCCAGTACTTC TRBJ2-5 NA TRBV2 NA
CASSLWGRGGNYNEQFF TGTGCCAGCAGTTTATGGGGGCGGGGGGGGAACTACAATGAGCAGTTCTTC TRBJ2-1 TRBD2 TRBV28 NA
CASSFGRGF TGTGCCAGCAGCTTTGGCCGTGGCTTT TRBJ1-1 NA TRBV7-9 few
CASTSRGGVTYEQYF TGTGCCAGCACCTCAAGGGGCGGGGTAACCTACGAGCAGTACTTC TRBJ2-7 NA TRBV6-1 few
CASSPRGGGSDGTDTQYF TGTGCCAGCAGCCCACGTGGTGGCGGCTCGGACGGCACAGATACGCAGTATTTT TRBJ2-3 NA TRBV9 NA
CASEPTGGKTQYF TGTGCCAGTGAACCGACAGGGGGCAAGACCCAGTACTTC TRBJ2-5 TRBD1 TRBV19 NA
CASSLKIRDLAYNEQFF TGCGCCAGCAGCCTCAAAATCCGGGACTTGGCCTACAATGAGCAGTTCTTC TRBJ2-1 NA TRBV4-1 few
CASSPPLPGADRSGYTF TGCGCCAGCAGCCCCCCTCTTCCGGGAGCCGACCGAAGTGGCTACACCTTC TRBJ1-2 NA TRBV5-1 NA
CASSQDPVANTGELFF TGCGCCAGCAGCCAAGATCCGGTGGCGAACACCGGGGAGCTGTTTTTT TRBJ2-2 NA TRBV4-1 NA
CSAPESGYNEQFF TGCAGTGCTCCGGAGAGCGGTTACAATGAGCAGTTCTTC TRBJ2-1 NA TRBV20-1 many
CSARARQGVGNEQFF TGCAGTGCTAGAGCCCGACAGGGGGTTGGCAATGAGCAGTTCTTC TRBJ2-1 TRBD1 TRBV20-1 once
CSARGRSGRVARTDTQYF TGCAGTGCTAGAGGTCGTAGCGGGAGGGTAGCACGGACAGACACGCAGTATTTT TRBJ2-3 TRBD2 TRBV20-1 few
CASSFFTPGDSPLHF TGTGCCAGCAGCTTTTTCACCCCCGGGGACTCACCCCTCCACTTT TRBJ1-6 NA TRBV7-9 NA
CASSWAEETQYF TGTGCCAGCAGCTGGGCAGAAGAGACCCAGTACTTC TRBJ2-5 NA TRBV7-9 NA
CASSQDAGIRLNTEAFF TGCGCCAGCAGCCAAGATGCGGGGATACGGTTGAACACTGAAGCTTTCTTT TRBJ1-1 NA TRBV4-3 many
CASSPRDSNFYGYTF TGTGCCAGCTCACCGAGGGACAGTAACTTCTATGGCTACACCTTC TRBJ1-2 TRBD1 TRBV18 NA
CASSLGGLLTDTQYF TGCGCCAGCAGCTTGGGAGGACTACTCACAGATACGCAGTATTTT TRBJ2-3 NA TRBV5-1 NA
CSASDLAFVLYNEQFF TGCAGTGCATCGGATCTGGCGTTTGTCCTATACAATGAGCAGTTCTTC TRBJ2-1 NA TRBV20-1 NA
CASRPGTSGRESEQFF TGTGCCAGCCGCCCCGGGACTAGCGGGAGGGAATCTGAGCAGTTCTTC TRBJ2-1 TRBD2 TRBV7-3 NA